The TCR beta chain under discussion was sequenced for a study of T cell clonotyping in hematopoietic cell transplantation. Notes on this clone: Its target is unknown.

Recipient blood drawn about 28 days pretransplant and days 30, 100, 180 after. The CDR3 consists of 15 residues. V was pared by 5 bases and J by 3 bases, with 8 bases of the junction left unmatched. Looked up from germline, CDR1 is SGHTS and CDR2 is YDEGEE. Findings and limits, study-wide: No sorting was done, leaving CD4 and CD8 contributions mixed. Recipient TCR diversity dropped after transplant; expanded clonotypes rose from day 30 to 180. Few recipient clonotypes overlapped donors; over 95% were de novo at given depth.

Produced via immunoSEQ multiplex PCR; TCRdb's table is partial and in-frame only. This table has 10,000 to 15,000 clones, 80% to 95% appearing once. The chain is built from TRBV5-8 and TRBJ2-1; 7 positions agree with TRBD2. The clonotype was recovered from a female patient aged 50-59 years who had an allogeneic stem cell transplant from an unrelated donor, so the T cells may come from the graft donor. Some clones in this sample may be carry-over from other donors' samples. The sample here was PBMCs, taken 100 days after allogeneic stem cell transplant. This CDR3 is CASRVLGGSYNEQFF. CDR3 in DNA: TGTGCCAGCAGGGTCCTCGGCGGGAGCTACAATGAGCAGTTCTTC.